This TCR beta chain was observed in a study of T-cell reconstitution after alpha-beta-depleted transplantation in children. The TCRbeta library was prepared with unique molecular identifiers. TCRdb recomputed calls from the PCR reads with MiXCR, one row per CDR3 protein. This table holds roughly 570,000 distinct CDR3 sequences, 25% to 30% found once. General observations from the study: Surviving recipient T cells and intrathymic progenitors accounted for some patients' high TCRbeta diversity at day 60. After one year, T-cell counts and TCRbeta diversity mostly came from new T cells. Several hundred expanded graft clones reportedly supplied alpha-beta T cells about two months after transplant.

Points on this clonotype: The antigen is unknown.

The specimen was PBMCs, collected before TCRalphabeta/CD19-depleted stem cell transplant. The clonotype comes from a boy under two years old with Wiskott-Aldrich syndrome, due to receive a stem cell transplant.

The CDR3 sequence is CASSSVAGGYNEQFF. Here the CDR3 DNA reads TGCGCCAGCAGCTCCGTAGCGGGAGGTTACAATGAGCAGTTCTTC. The genes are TRBV5-1 and TRBJ2-1, with 10 positions matching TRBD2. The germline CDR1 and CDR2 sequences are SGHRS and YFSETQ. CDR3 length: 15 residues. Unmatched junction bases numbered 4, after V lost 3 bases and J lost 4 bases.